The source of this T cell receptor (beta chain) is a study of cytomegalovirus exposure and HLA in healthy donors. Per the germline V gene, CDR1 is SGDLS and CDR2 is YYNGEE. This CDR3 contains 15 residues. The PCR had 60 Vbeta and 13 Jbeta primers. Per the original methods: A later analysis counted about 80 million unique TCR beta chains, some 11 million shared. Sequencing used immunoSEQ multiplex PCR; TCRdb keeps in-frame clones, though not all of them. That table gives V, J and clone size, and the DNA gave D and trimming. The sample lists 95,000 to 150,000 clones; around 74% were seen once. About this clone: Its antigen remains unidentified.

Study-wide results and caveats: Donors were assumed by presence/absence analyses to have roughly uniform sequencing depth. In a later analysis, at a false discovery rate of 0.05, roughly 17,000 TCR beta sequences matched HLA alleles.

The rearrangement links TRBV9 to TRBJ2-5; 10 positions match TRBD2. The J call may be wrong; the DNA end is better matched by TRBJ2-7. Material for sequencing was PBMCs. The receptor comes from a man aged 55 to 70 in good health and CMV-seropositive. The CDR3 loop reads CASSVGSSGSYEQYF. Written as DNA, the CDR3 is TGTGCCAGCAGCGTAGGATCTAGCGGGAGTTACGAGCAGTACTTC.